These T cell receptor beta chains were read from a single sample in a study of T-cell memory formation after mild COVID-19. TCRdb processed the 5' RACE reads anew with MiXCR; each CDR3 protein has one entry. The sample lists approximately 300,000 distinct CDR3 sequences, approximately 8% seen once, with roughly 22% in the top ten. Sequenced material: PBMCs or a T cell subset sorted from them (not recorded which). All receptors come from a young man who had mild COVID-19 (a few samples of this study predate the infection). Cell type and time point are not known. CDR3s include the opening cysteine and the closing phenylalanine or tryptophan. D genes are given only for firm matches. The size field is filled for only some rows; it gives once, few, many or a size class.

cdr3_aa	cdr3_nt	clone_size	j_call	cdr3_length	d_call	v_call
CASSQLSRQETQYF	TGTGCCAGCAGCCAACTCAGCCGGCAAGAGACCCAGTACTTC	few	TRBJ2-5	14	.	TRBV7-2
CSAEGGTYEQYF	TGCAGTGCGGAGGGGGGGACCTACGAGCAGTACTTC	few	TRBJ2-7	12	.	TRBV20-1
CASSRDTLIYEQYF	TGCGCCAGCAGCCGGGACACCTTAATCTACGAGCAGTACTTC	.	TRBJ2-7	14	.	TRBV4-1
CASSLWDRGITGELFF	TGTGCCAGCAGTCTCTGGGACAGGGGCATCACCGGGGAGCTGTTTTTT	many	TRBJ2-2	16	TRBD1	TRBV12-3/TRBV12-4
CASSLGADEKLFF	TGTGCCAGCAGCTTGGGGGCCGATGAAAAACTGTTTTTT	many	TRBJ1-4	13	.	TRBV7-9
CAWDRDTEAFF	TGTGCCTGGGACAGGGACACTGAAGCTTTCTTT	few	TRBJ1-1	11	TRBD1	TRBV30
CASSLAPGASQPQHF	TGTGCCAGCAGCTTAGCGCCGGGGGCCAGTCAGCCCCAGCATTTT	many	TRBJ1-5	15	.	TRBV7-2
CATTTGVKDGYTF	TGCGCCACTACGACAGGGGTCAAGGATGGCTACACCTTC	.	TRBJ1-2	13	TRBD1	TRBV5-1
CASSYSSGSPLHF	TGTGCCAGCAGTTACTCATCGGGTTCACCCCTCCACTTT	.	TRBJ1-6	13	.	TRBV6-5
CASSLEHPSTDTQYF	TGCGCCAGCAGCTTGGAGCACCCTAGCACAGATACGCAGTATTTT	.	TRBJ2-3	15	.	TRBV5-1
CASSLGGATETQYF	TGCGCCAGCAGCTTGGGGGGGGCGACGGAGACCCAGTACTTC	many	TRBJ2-5	14	.	TRBV5-1
CASSYTGFYQETQYF	TGTGCCAGCAGTTATACAGGGTTTTATCAAGAGACCCAGTACTTC	.	TRBJ2-5	15	.	TRBV6-5